A selection of T cell receptor beta chains follows, all from one sample in a study of CD8 T cells in Susac syndrome. MiXCR, run by TCRdb on the immunoSEQ multiplex PCR reads, gives a single entry per CDR3 protein. This table holds some 200,000 distinct CDR3 sequences, 95% found once. The sequenced sample was CD8+ T cells from PBMCs. The receptor set was obtained from a human donor with Susac syndrome. Both conserved end residues are part of each CDR3. D genes are given only for firm matches. Expanded clones get a size class; other rows say once, few or many, or leave the size out.

TRBJ2-6,-,TRBV5-1,-,CASMYEFGGANVLTF,TGCGCCAGTATGTACGAGTTCGGTGGGGCCAACGTCCTGACTTTC
TRBJ2-1,-,TRBV10-3,TRBD2,CAITEGLAVYNEQFF,TGTGCCATCACCGAAGGACTAGCGGTCTACAATGAGCAGTTCTTC
TRBJ2-3,-,TRBV30,-,CAWSVGTGDTQYF,TGTGCCTGGAGTGTAGGAACTGGGGATACGCAGTATTTT
TRBJ2-1,-,TRBV7-9,TRBD2,CASSGSLLAGGPGEQFF,TGTGCCAGCAGTGGGTCCCTTTTAGCGGGGGGGCCAGGTGAGCAGTTCTTC
TRBJ2-1,-,TRBV9,TRBD1,CASSRAGTASNEQFF,TGTGCCAGCAGCCGAGCCGGGACAGCGTCCAATGAGCAGTTCTTC
TRBJ2-1,-,TRBV20-1,TRBD2,CSARVAGGPFMDEQFF,TGCAGTGCTAGGGTAGCGGGAGGGCCTTTTATGGATGAGCAGTTCTTC
TRBJ1-2,-,TRBV24-1,TRBD1,CATSDLRQGKGYTF,TGTGCCACCAGTGACCTAAGACAGGGTAAAGGCTACACCTTC
TRBJ2-5,-,TRBV5-6,-,CASSLANGVGETQYF,TGTGCCAGCAGCTTGGCCAACGGGGTTGGAGAGACCCAGTACTTC
TRBJ1-5,-,TRBV20-1,-,CSANSNQPQHF,TGCAGTGCTAATAGCAATCAGCCCCAGCATTTT
TRBJ2-5,-,TRBV7-3,-,CASSPSPHRETQYF,TGTGCCAGCAGCCCCTCCCCTCATCGGGAGACCCAGTACTTC
TRBJ2-5,-,TRBV2,TRBD1,CASSWDRAETQYF,TGTGCCAGCAGTTGGGACAGGGCAGAGACCCAGTACTTC
TRBJ1-6,-,TRBV6-5,-,CASSYSSGTGSPLHF,TGTGCCAGCAGTTACTCGTCCGGAACGGGTTCACCCCTCCACTTT
TRBJ2-5,-,TRBV7-9,-,CASSIKLETQYF,TGTGCCAGCAGCATTAAACTAGAGACCCAGTACTTC
TRBJ2-7,-,TRBV5-1,TRBD2,CASSSSSGIYEQYF,TGCGCCAGCAGTTCGTCTAGCGGGATCTACGAGCAGTACTTC
TRBJ1-5,-,TRBV2,TRBD1,CASRDRAHYQPQHF,TGTGCCAGCAGGGACAGGGCCCACTATCAGCCCCAGCATTTT
TRBJ2-7,-,TRBV9,TRBD2,CASSLSGSRDYEQYF,TGTGCCAGCAGCCTTAGCGGGAGTAGAGACTACGAGCAGTACTTC
TRBJ2-1,-,TRBV12-3/TRBV12-4,-,CASSPPGVYSYNEQFF,TGTGCCAGCAGTCCCCCAGGGGTTTACTCCTACAATGAGCAGTTCTTC
TRBJ2-1,-,TRBV2,TRBD2,CASSGTSVSYYNEQFF,TGTGCCAGCAGTGGGACTAGCGTTTCCTATTACAATGAGCAGTTCTTC
TRBJ2-7,-,TRBV11-2,TRBD1,CASSLVTGTGTYEQYF,TGTGCCAGCAGCTTAGTAACCGGGACAGGGACCTACGAGCAGTACTTC
TRBJ2-5,-,TRBV15,TRBD2,CATSLTTSGGARETQYF,TGTGCCACCAGCTTGACGACTAGCGGGGGGGCCCGGGAGACCCAGTACTTC
TRBJ2-3,-,TRBV3-1,-,CASSPMAGRPPRDTQYF,TGTGCCAGCAGCCCTATGGCGGGACGTCCGCCGCGAGATACGCAGTATTTT
TRBJ2-4,-,TRBV11-2,TRBD1,CASSLGTGSLAKNIQYF,TGTGCCAGCAGCTTGGGGACAGGATCTCTAGCCAAAAACATTCAGTACTTC
TRBJ2-1,once,TRBV29-1,-,CSVSQLNEQFF,TGCAGCGTCTCACAGCTCAATGAGCAGTTCTTC
TRBJ1-1,-,TRBV29-1,-,CSVERRGPNTEAFF,TGCAGCGTTGAAAGAAGGGGACCGAACACTGAAGCTTTCTTT
TRBJ2-1,-,TRBV5-1,TRBD2,CASTGSGGYNEQFF,TGCGCCAGCACCGGTAGCGGGGGATACAATGAGCAGTTCTTC
TRBJ1-4,-,TRBV3-1,-,CASSQDGEGEKLFF,TGTGCCAGCAGCCAGGACGGGGAGGGTGAAAAACTGTTTTTT
TRBJ2-7,-,TRBV29-1,-,CSVEVGAYEQYF,TGCAGCGTTGAAGTGGGGGCCTACGAGCAGTACTTC
TRBJ2-7,-,TRBV12-3/TRBV12-4,TRBD2,CASSARTSGSHEQYF,TGTGCCAGCAGCGCCAGGACTAGCGGGAGCCACGAGCAGTACTTC